A single sample is the source of the 2 T cell receptor beta chains below, sequenced in a study of cytomegalovirus exposure and HLA in healthy donors. This PCR relied on a set of 60 Vbeta primers and 13 Jbeta primers. TCRdb's table, derived via immunoSEQ multiplex PCR, lists solely in-frame clones and lacks some. The table lists 150,000 or so clones, 77% of them singletons. Sample: PBMCs. Receptors were obtained from a woman aged 25 to 39 in good health and CMV-seronegative.

The chain recombines TRBV29-1 with TRBJ2-5; 10 bases match TRBD2. Germline V gene lookup returns CDR1 SQVTM and CDR2 ANQGSEA. The CDR3 totals 12 residues. The trim removed 4 bases at V and 7 bases at J, leaving 3 bases unmatched. The CDR3 reads CSVGVAGGTQYF. In DNA form, the CDR3 reads TGCAGCGTTGGCGTAGCGGGAGGGACCCAGTACTTC. The full variable domain, with the rest looked up from reference TRBV29-1 and TRBJ2-5, is SAVISQKPSRDICQRGTSLTIQCQVDSQVTMMFWYRQQPGQSLTLIATANQGSEATYESGFVIDKFPISRPNLTFSTLTVSNMSPEDSSIYLCSVGVAGGTQYFGPGTRLLVL.

This chain links TRBV7-8 with TRBJ2-3, with D unresolved. Per germline, CDR1 SGHVS and CDR2 FQNEAQ. The CDR3 runs 15 residues. The V end lost 5 bases, the J end lost 0 bases, and 12 bases lay between the germline ends. The CDR3 region has the DNA TGTGCCAGCAGCCCAGTTGCGGCTAGCACAGATACGCAGTATTTT. Its translation is CASSPVAASTDTQYF.